This T cell receptor (beta chain) was observed in a study of radiotherapy plus CTLA-4 blockade in lung cancer. Overall study findings and caveats: Blood TCR clones of tumor origin expanded after radiotherapy plus ipilimumab. With interferon-beta, early dynamics of blood T cell clones were reported to best predict response.

The CDR3 loop spans 16 amino acids. V lost 0 bases to trimming and J lost 4 bases; unmatched junction nucleotides: 7. Germline-derived CDR1 and CDR2 are KGHSH and LQKENI. Participants had chemo-refractory metastatic non-small-cell lung cancer and were treated with focal radiation plus ipilimumab CTLA-4 blockade. TCRdb keeps only in-frame clones here, not all; method: immunoSEQ multiplex PCR. The sample lists approximately 60,000 clones, roughly 80% occurring once. About this clone itself: Its specificity is unknown.

The receptor comes from a human donor with non-small cell lung cancer who had a complete response to radiotherapy plus ipilimumab. This rearrangement joins TRBV18 to TRBJ1-2, with 8 bases fitting TRBD1. Sequencing used peripheral blood, obtained from a patient treated with radiotherapy plus ipilimumab. The CDR3 protein is CASSPPAPRGPYGYTF. The CDR3 coding sequence is TGTGCCAGCTCACCACCGGCACCCAGGGGGCCCTATGGCTACACCTTC.